This T cell receptor beta chain was recorded in a study of CD8 T cell repertoires and HIV-1 epitope variants. Overall study context: Tested: three Gag epitope families, Nef HW9 and YT9. Separate from the cultures, 1M uncultured T cells served as baseline.

The assay was immunoSEQ multiplex PCR, and TCRdb's table has in-frame clones only and misses some. Seen here are 95,000 or so clones, almost 75% observed once, and the top ten hold roughly 24%. A remark on this clone: What it binds is not known.

General observations from the study: Most of the nine antigen-specific clonotypes appeared cross-reactive to autologous or escape variants.

In germline, CDR1 is SNHLY, CDR2 FYNNEI. V was trimmed by 8 bases and J by 6 bases, leaving 8 bases between them. This CDR3 has 11 amino acids. Sequenced: uncultured baseline CD8+ T cells from peripheral blood mononuclear cells (PBMCs). The chain employs TRBV2 and TRBJ2-1, with a possible D match to TRBD2 (5 bases). The clonotype originates from a male donor with HIV. In DNA form, the CDR3 reads TGTGCCAGCGCGAGGGCCAATGAGCAGTTCTTC. Residues: CASARANEQFF. Complete variable domain (other parts from reference TRBV2 and TRBJ2-1): EPEVTQTPSHQVTQMGQEVILRCVPISNHLYFYWYRQILGQKVEFLVSFYNNEISEKSEIFDDQFSVERPDGSNFTLKIRSTKLEDSAMYFCASARANEQFFGPGTRLTVL.